These 31 T cell receptor beta chains came from one sample sequenced in a study of cytomegalovirus exposure and HLA in healthy donors. The PCR employed 60 Vbeta primers together with 13 Jbeta primers. Produced via immunoSEQ multiplex PCR; TCRdb's table is partial and in-frame only. The table shows around 170,000 clones, with 60% to 80% occurring only once. What was sequenced was PBMCs. Every receptor here comes from a male donor in good health and CMV-seronegative.

J is TRBJ2-1 and V is TRBV15, with a possible D match to TRBD2 (6 bases). The germline V gene encodes CDR1 LNHNV and CDR2 YYDKDF (reference sequence). V was cut by 0 bases and J by 0 bases, with 12 bases left in between. This CDR3 has 17 amino acids. DNA of the CDR3: TGTGCCACCAGCAGAGATCGGGTAGCGGTCTCCTACAATGAGCAGTTCTTC. Encoded protein: CATSRDRVAVSYNEQFF.

The count of this clone is one. The chain carries TRBV5-4 and TRBJ1-2, with TRBD1 as a possible D gene (5 bases). Per germline, CDR1 SGHNT and CDR2 YYREEE (reference sequence). The CDR3 runs to 12 residues. Trimming stripped 4 bases from V and 7 bases from J, with 11 bases between. CDR3 protein: CASSTSTVGYTF. The CDR3 DNA reads TGTGCCAGCAGCACCTCGACAGTTGGCTACACCTTC.

This chain links TRBV28 with TRBJ1-2; 7 nucleotides line up with TRBD1. Trimming cost V 6 bases and J 2 bases; bases outside gene matches: 6. Germline CDR1 MDHEN, CDR2 SYDVKM. The CDR3 loop spans 14 amino acids. The CDR3 nucleotides are TGTGCCAGCAGCTCTACAGGGGTGAACTATGGCTACACCTTC. Translation: CASSSTGVNYGYTF.

This clone was counted between two and nine times. This chain joins TRBV6-5 and TRBJ1-1; D gene unclear. The CDR3 is 11 amino acids. CDR1 is MNHEY, CDR2 SVGAGI, per germline. Trimming shortened V by 2 bases and J by 8 bases, and 6 bases separated the two germline ends. As DNA, the CDR3 is TGTGCCAGCAGTTACGGGAGAGAAGCTTTCTTT. Its translation: CASSYGREAFF.

The rearrangement links TRBV15 to TRBJ2-1, with 7 bases matching TRBD1. The germline V gene has CDR1 LNHNV and CDR2 YYDKDF (reference sequence). The CDR3 totals 15 residues. Unmatched junction bases numbered 10, after V lost 9 bases and J lost 2 bases. The CDR3 nucleotides are TGTGCCACTGGGATTGACAGGGTCGCCTACAATGAGCAGTTCTTC. This translates into CATGIDRVAYNEQFF.

The rearrangement links TRBV5-1 to TRBJ2-6; TRBD2 matches 7 bases. J lost 0 bases, V lost 7 bases, and 7 bases had no gene match. The germline V gene encodes CDR1 SGHRS and CDR2 YFSETQ. The CDR3 totals 16 residues. The CDR3 nucleotides are TGCGCCAGCTGCCTAGCGGCCCTCTCTGGGGCCAACGTCCTGACTTTC. Amino acid sequence: CASCLAALSGANVLTF.

This clone turned up a few times. The chain links TRBV7-2 to TRBJ1-4; the match to TRBD1 covers 7 bases. CDR3 length: 16 residues. V shed 2 bases, J shed 8 bases, and the junction held 11 bases outside the gene matches. Germline assignment: CDR1 SGHTA and CDR2 FQGNSA. This chain's CDR3 is CASSLRPGTVVEKLFF. In DNA, the CDR3 is TGTGCCAGCAGCTTAAGGCCCGGGACAGTGGTGGAAAAACTGTTTTTT. Based on the CDR3 plus reference TRBV7-2 and TRBJ1-4, the full variable domain is GAGVSQSPSNKVTEKGKDVELRCDPISGHTALYWYRQSLGQGLEFLIYFQGNSAPDKSGLPSDRFSAERTGGSVSTLTIQRTQQEDSAVYLCASSLRPGTVVEKLFFGSGTQLSVL.

The rearrangement links TRBV5-1 to TRBJ1-4; 12 bases align to TRBD1. Germline values: CDR1 SGHRS, CDR2 YFSETQ. The CDR3 is made up of 15 amino acids. V was clipped by 4 bases and J by 5 bases; unmatched bases: 3. CDR3 nucleotides: TGCGCCAGCAGCGGGACAGGGGGCTCAAATGAAAAACTGTTTTTT. It translates to CASSGTGGSNEKLFF.

This clone appeared once. The chain uses TRBV13 and TRBJ2-7; no firm D call. Deletions cut 0 bases from V and 0 bases from J, with 6 bases between. CDR3 length equals 14 residues. Germline lookup yields CDR1 PRHDT and CDR2 FYEKMQ (reference sequence). The CDR3 DNA reads as TGTGCCAGCAGCTTAGGCGAGAGCTCCTACGAGCAGTACTTC. It yields the protein CASSLGESSYEQYF.

The genes are TRBV5-1 and TRBJ2-3, with D perhaps TRBD1 (5 bases). Germline V lookup: CDR1 SGHRS, CDR2 YFSETQ. The CDR3 spans 15 residues. The ends were cut back, 0 bases at V and 6 bases at J, with 14 bases in the middle. The CDR3 sequence is CASSLVPRDSDTQYF. CDR3 sequence (DNA): TGCGCCAGCAGCTTGGTCCCCCGAGACAGTGATACGCAGTATTTT. Full variable domain (missing parts from reference TRBV5-1 and TRBJ2-3): KAGVTQTPRYLIKTRGQQVTLSCSPISGHRSVSWYQQTPGQGLQFLFEYFSETQRNKGNFPGRFSGRQFSNSRSEMNVSTLELGDSALYLCASSLVPRDSDTQYFGPGTRLTVL.

The chain uses TRBV6-5 and TRBJ2-5; 7 nucleotides align to TRBD1. This CDR3 comprises 15 residues. The germline V gene has CDR1 MNHEY and CDR2 SVGAGI. V dropped 7 bases and J dropped 1; count of bases not matched to a gene: 9. CDR3 sequence: CASNPWTGPQETQYF. CDR3 DNA sequence: TGTGCCAGCAACCCCTGGACAGGACCCCAAGAGACCCAGTACTTC.

The genes are TRBV5-4 and TRBJ2-2; TRBD1 matches 12 bases. Germline V gene lookup returns CDR1 SGHNT and CDR2 YYREEE (reference sequence). The CDR3 covers 15 residues. V gave up 1 base and J gave up 7 bases; unmatched junction bases: 2. For the CDR3, the DNA is TGTGCCAGCAGCTTGCGGGACAGGGGGCTCGGGGAGCTGTTTTTT. Protein sequence: CASSLRDRGLGELFF.

The chain recombines TRBV5-5 with TRBJ2-1; possible D gene TRBD2, 7 bases. The CDR3 covers 13 residues. V shed 4 bases and J shed 12 bases, with 17 bases lying between them. Per germline, CDR1 SGHKS and CDR2 YYEKEE (reference sequence). For the CDR3, the DNA is TGTGCCAGCAGCCGTTGGGGGGGCGGGATGCAGTTCTTC. Encoded protein: CASSRWGGGMQFF.

J is TRBJ2-7 and V is TRBV10-3, with D perhaps matching TRBD2 (5 bases). The CDR3 has 14 amino acids. Germline assignment: CDR1 ENHRY and CDR2 SYGVKD. V lost 4 bases and J lost 0, with 10 bases in between. The CDR3 sequence: CAISGVAGSYEQYF. The CDR3 nucleotides are TGTGCCATCAGTGGTGTCGCGGGCTCCTACGAGCAGTACTTC.

The table lists this clone with a few counts. The chain carries TRBV15 and TRBJ1-5; D might be TRBD1 (5 bases). Germline V gene sequence: CDR1 LNHNV, CDR2 YYDKDF (reference sequence). The germline V and J ends were trimmed by 1 base and 4 bases, with 11 bases remaining between them. CDR3 length equals 15 residues. DNA of the CDR3: TGTGCCACCAGCAGAGGGGACTTCAAGAATCAGCCCCAGCATTTT. It is translated as CATSRGDFKNQPQHF.

The rearrangement joins TRBV4-3 to TRBJ1-2; unclear D gene. V lost 0 bases and J lost 6, with 8 bases in between. In germline, CDR1 is LGHNA, CDR2 YSLEER. The CDR3 extends over 13 amino acids. In DNA, the CDR3 is TGCGCCAGCAGCCAAGATCGAGGGAATGGCTACACCTTC. Translating it yields CASSQDRGNGYTF.

Only a few counts were recorded for this clone. The J gene is TRBJ1-1, the V gene TRBV28, with a tentative D call TRBD1 (6 bases). The CDR3 spans 14 residues. The germline V gene encodes CDR1 MDHEN and CDR2 SYDVKM. V dropped 6 bases and J dropped 1 base, with 12 bases sitting between them. CDR3 loop: CASSTGTPNTEAFF. The DNA of the CDR3 is TGTGCCAGCAGCACCGGGACACCGAACACTGAAGCTTTCTTT.

The V call is TRBV7-9, the J call TRBJ2-2; 10 bases match TRBD2. Germline assignment: CDR1 SEHNR and CDR2 FQNEAQ (reference sequence). V was pared by 5 bases and J by 1 base, with 1 base of the junction left unmatched. The CDR3 runs to 15 residues. The CDR3 nucleotides are TGTGCCAGCAGCCGGACTAGCGGGAACACCGGGGAGCTGTTTTTT. Its protein is CASSRTSGNTGELFF. Filled out from reference TRBV7-9 and TRBJ2-2, the complete variable domain reads DTGVSQNPRHKITKRGQNVTFRCDPISEHNRLYWYRQTLGQGPEFLTYFQNEAQLEKSRLLSDRFSAERPKGSFSTLEIQRTEQGDSAMYLCASSRTSGNTGELFFGEGSRLTVL.

J is TRBJ1-1 and V is TRBV6-5; 10 bases line up with TRBD1. The length of the CDR3 is 13 residues. The V segment lost 6 bases and the J segment 7 bases; nucleotides outside the gene matches: 5. CDR1 and CDR2 from the germline V gene are MNHEY and SVGAGI. The CDR3 DNA follows: TGTGCCAGCAGAGGACAGGGGGTGGGTGAAGCTTTCTTT. Translated, it gives CASRGQGVGEAFF.

The J gene is TRBJ2-7, the V gene TRBV4-1; D remains unclear. V gave up 3 bases and J gave up 3 bases, with 15 bases separating them. The CDR3 is 15 residues long. Germline-derived CDR1 and CDR2 are MGHRA and YSYEKL. The CDR3 nucleotides read TGCGCCAGCAGCCAGAGTTGGTCCTCCTTCTACGAGCAGTACTTC. Its protein is CASSQSWSSFYEQYF.

This clone occurred a few times. The chain recombines TRBV5-1 with TRBJ1-5; the D gene is possibly TRBD1 (6 bases). The length of the CDR3 is 14 residues. Trimming stripped 4 bases from V and 5 bases from J, with 13 bases between. The germline V gene has CDR1 SGHRS and CDR2 YFSETQ. CDR3 coding DNA: TGCGCCAGCAGCCCACAGGGAAAGGATCAGCCCCAGCATTTT. Its protein product is CASSPQGKDQPQHF.

The chain has TRBV4-1 and TRBJ1-4, with D uncertain. Trimming cost V 0 bases and J 11 bases, with 4 bases left between them. The germline gives CDR1 MGHRA, CDR2 YSYEKL. The CDR3 loop spans 11 amino acids. The CDR3 region has the DNA TGCGCCAGCAGCCAAGAGAGGAAACTGTTTTTT. Protein product: CASSQERKLFF.

The rearrangement joins TRBV7-2 to TRBJ2-3, with TRBD1 matching 7 bases. CDR3 length equals 15 residues. Germline V gene data show CDR1 as SGHTA and CDR2 as FQGNSA. V trimming: 3 bases; J trimming: 3 bases; junction bases outside the gene matches: 6. The CDR3 DNA follows: TGTGCCAGCAGCTTTCAACAGGGGATGACAGATACGCAGTATTTT. Translating it yields CASSFQQGMTDTQYF.

The chain joins TRBV28 to TRBJ2-3; D remains ambiguous. There are 14 residues in the CDR3. CDR1 and CDR2 (germline): MDHEN, SYDVKM. V was cut by 7 bases and J by 6 bases, with 17 bases left in between. In DNA form, the CDR3 reads TGTGCCAGCACTTCTAGAAGGCCTGCCGATACGCAGTATTTT. It codes for CASTSRRPADTQYF.

DNA of the CDR3: TGTGCCAGCAGTGACGGGACTAGCGGATCCTACGAGCAGTACTTC. Translating gives CASSDGTSGSYEQYF. The V gene is TRBV6-1, the J gene TRBJ2-7, with 11 bases that match TRBD2. The V gene end was trimmed by 3 bases and the J gene end by 1 base; junction bases not matched to a gene: 2. The CDR3 extends over 15 amino acids. Germline V gene sequence: CDR1 MNHNS, CDR2 SASEGT.

The rearrangement uses TRBV10-3 and TRBJ2-7, with TRBD1 identical over 9 bases. The junction had 3 bases not matched to a gene; V was cut back by 5 bases and J by 4 bases. Germline CDR1 is ENHRY and CDR2 is SYGVKD. This CDR3 is 13 amino acids long. The CDR3 DNA reads as TGTGCCATCAGTCAACAGGGGGCTTACGAGCAGTACTTC. It is translated as CAISQQGAYEQYF.

V gene TRBV19 combines with J gene TRBJ1-1; tentatively, D is TRBD1 (6 bases). The V and J ends lost 5 bases and 1 base respectively, with 14 bases between them. Germline CDR1 and CDR2: LNHDA and SQIVND (reference sequence). The CDR3 has 15 amino acids. CDR3 DNA sequence: TGTGCCAGTAGTCTTCGGGGGGCCAGGAACACTGAAGCTTTCTTT. Its protein is CASSLRGARNTEAFF.

This chain links TRBV6-5 with TRBJ2-1; 7 bases agree with TRBD2. The CDR3 covers 14 residues. The germline CDR1 and CDR2 sequences are MNHEY and SVGAGI. Losses at the gene ends were 5 bases for V and 10 bases for J; bases not matched to a gene: 11. The CDR3 DNA follows: TGTGCCAGCAGTAGGACTAGTACAGCGGGGGAGCAGTTCTTC. This sequence encodes CASSRTSTAGEQFF.

The J gene is TRBJ2-7, the V gene TRBV5-1; 8 bases match TRBD2. The V segment lost 4 bases and the J segment 9 bases; nucleotides outside the gene matches: 12. Germline CDR1 and CDR2: SGHRS and YFSETQ. This CDR3 has 14 amino acids. CDR3 residues: CASSQVAGNEGQYF. CDR3 coding DNA: TGCGCCAGCAGCCAAGTAGCGGGGAACGAAGGGCAGTACTTC. Full variable domain (remainder filled in from reference TRBV5-1 and TRBJ2-7): KAGVTQTPRYLIKTRGQQVTLSCSPISGHRSVSWYQQTPGQGLQFLFEYFSETQRNKGNFPGRFSGRQFSNSRSEMNVSTLELGDSALYLCASSQVAGNEGQYFGPGTRLTVT.

The V gene is TRBV5-6, the J gene TRBJ2-1; the match to TRBD2 covers 12 bases. The CDR3 runs to 17 residues. Trimming took 1 base from V and 9 from J; bases not matched to a gene: 11. Germline CDR1 is SGHDT and CDR2 is YYEEEE. The CDR3 reads CASSLIDALAGGGEQFF. The DNA for the CDR3 is TGTGCCAGCAGCTTGATTGATGCCCTAGCGGGGGGGGGTGAGCAGTTCTTC.

This clone occurred a few times. The chain has TRBV19 and TRBJ2-1, with 9 bases identical to TRBD2. This CDR3 has 15 residues. Unmatched junction bases numbered 4, after V lost 4 bases and J lost 3 bases. Germline loops: CDR1 LNHDA, CDR2 SQIVND (reference sequence). The CDR3, as DNA: TGTGCCAGTAGTAAGACTAGCGGTGACTACAATGAGCAGTTCTTC. It encodes CASSKTSGDYNEQFF. Supplemented by reference TRBV19 and TRBJ2-1, the full variable domain reads DGGITQSPKYLFRKEGQNVTLSCEQNLNHDAMYWYRQDPGQGLRLIYYSQIVNDFQKGDIAEGYSVSREKKESFPLTVTSAQKNPTAFYLCASSKTSGDYNEQFFGPGTRLTVL.